What follows is one T cell receptor (beta chain) and its context. Its antigen is still unknown. The data were obtained in a study of beta chain features in type 1 diabetes. Study-level results: For cells with high TCR expression, cDNA sequencing could yield over-representation. Researchers caution that PCR might favor shorter templates, equally among patients and controls. Among patients with Type 1 diabetes, TCRB CDR3s were moderately but significantly shorter in every one of the four CD4+ subsets.

Germline lookup yields CDR1 PRHDT and CDR2 FYEKMQ (reference sequence). After removal of 4 bases from V and 2 bases from J, the junction contained 8 bases not matched to a gene. CDR3 size: 15 residues. Sorting that relied on CD45RO/CCR7/CD25/CD127/CD95/CD27 yielded CD4+ naive, central memory, regulatory and stem cell-like memory cells. Sequencing targeted expressed TCRB transcripts, as all isolated RNA had been reverse transcribed. Sequencing was performed with immunoSEQ multiplex PCR; in TCRdb, only in-frame clones are kept and a portion is missing. The sample has 400,000 or so clones, around 13% seen once.

The source of this sequence is a woman aged 18-29 years with type 1 diabetes. V usage is TRBV13 and J usage is TRBJ2-7, with 7 bases that match TRBD1. The sequencing sample was made of naive CD4+ T cells from blood. The CDR3 DNA is TGTGCCAGCAGCTCCACACGGGACAGCGCCTACGAGCAGTACTTC. This sequence encodes CASSSTRDSAYEQYF.